This passage covers 19 T cell receptor beta chains from one sample sequenced in a study of metastatic and nonmetastatic thyroid tumors. Using MiXCR, TCRdb re-called clones from the PCR reads. Of approximately 38,000 clones listed, 25% to 30% are singletons. All patients reached thyroid surgery having received no treatment beforehand. Sequenced sample: blood. Every receptor here comes from a female donor with papillary thyroid cancer or a benign thyroid nodule (not recorded which). Some clones in this sample may be carry-over from other donors' samples.

This clone was seen ten or more times. This chain joins TRBV9 and TRBJ1-6; D remains unclear. Per the germline V gene, CDR1 is SGDLS and CDR2 is YYNGEE. V was trimmed by 3 bases and J by 9 bases, leaving 16 bases between them. The CDR3 has 15 residues. The CDR3 DNA follows: TGTGCCAGCAGCGACGCGACGGGAGGTACTTCACCCCTCCACTTT. Protein: CASSDATGGTSPLHF. Filled out from reference TRBV9 and TRBJ1-6, the complete variable domain reads DSGVTQTPKHLITATGQRVTLRCSPRSGDLSVYWYQQSLDQGLQFLIQYYNGEERAKGNILERFSAQQFPDLHSELNLSSLELGDSALYFCASSDATGGTSPLHFGNGTRLTVT.

The chain links TRBV4-1 to TRBJ1-1, with 7 bases aligning to TRBD1. This CDR3 has 17 residues. Germline assignment: CDR1 MGHRA and CDR2 YSYEKL. With V trimmed by 3 bases and J by 0 bases, 10 bases remained unmatched. This CDR3 reads CASSQDPAGGVNTEAFF. The CDR3, as DNA: TGCGCCAGCAGCCAGGACCCGGCAGGGGGGGTGAACACTGAAGCTTTCTTT.

There are many counts of this clone. This rearrangement joins TRBV9 to TRBJ2-3; perhaps TRBD2 as D (6 bases). V was trimmed by 0 bases and J by 5 bases, leaving 10 bases between them. The CDR3 runs 14 residues. Per the germline V gene, CDR1 is SGDLS and CDR2 is YYNGEE. In DNA, the CDR3 is TGTGCCAGCAGCGTAGGTTTGCGGGAAGATACGCAGTATTTT. It is translated as CASSVGLREDTQYF.

This clone came up many times. The gene calls are TRBV15 and TRBJ2-1, with D perhaps TRBD2 (5 bases). Germline V gene data show CDR1 as LNHNV and CDR2 as YYDKDF (reference sequence). The CDR3 has 13 residues. V lost 8 bases, J lost 6 bases, and 14 bases lay in between. The DNA of the CDR3 is TGTGCCACCTCTACGGGGTTGGTCAATGAGCAGTTCTTC. This codes for CATSTGLVNEQFF.

This clone has only a few counts. A much larger clone lies a single base off, so this may be a read error. The sample has other DNA sequences that encode this CDR3 too. The genes are TRBV5-1 and TRBJ2-5; weak D call: TRBD2 (5 bases). Looked up from germline, CDR1 is SGHRS and CDR2 is YFSETQ. The CDR3 consists of 13 residues. CDR3 region: CANSLAHGETQYF. The DNA of the CDR3 is TGCGCCAACAGCTTGGCACATGGGGAGACACAGTACTTC.

This clone was picked up many times. The chain joins TRBV11-1 to TRBJ2-2, with D unclear. CDR3 length: 13 residues. Germline loops: CDR1 SGHAT, CDR2 FQDESV (reference sequence). V was shortened by 4 bases and J by 6 bases, with 9 bases between the two germline ends. The CDR3 DNA is TGTGCCAGCAGCTCCCAGACGTCCGGGGAGCTGTTTTTT. This sequence encodes CASSSQTSGELFF.

This clone was seen ten or more times. The chain is built from TRBV4-3 and TRBJ1-3; D not resolved. V was shortened by 3 bases and J by 5 bases, with 17 bases between the two germline ends. This CDR3 comprises 16 residues. The germline V gene has CDR1 LGHNA and CDR2 YSLEER. CDR3 in DNA: TGCGCCAGCAGCCAGGGCGGACGGGGTATCCGAAACACCATATATTTT. This sequence encodes CASSQGGRGIRNTIYF.

This clone was detected many times. V gene TRBV6-1 combines with J gene TRBJ2-5; unclear D gene. The germline V gene encodes CDR1 MNHNS and CDR2 SASEGT. Between the trimmed V and J ends, which lost 3 bases and 6 bases, there was a span of 11 bases. This CDR3 region has 13 residues. The CDR3: CASSERTKQTQYF. In nucleotides, the CDR3 is TGTGCCAGCAGTGAGAGAACAAAGCAGACCCAGTACTTC.

This chain uses TRBV20-1 with TRBJ2-7, with 9 bases fitting TRBD2. CDR1 and CDR2 (germline): DFQATT, SNEGSKA (reference sequence). This CDR3 has 17 residues. The J segment lost 5 bases and the V segment lost 1 base, leaving 15 bases of the junction unmatched. The CDR3 is CSARGGQLGLARNEQYF. The CDR3 DNA reads TGCAGTGCTAGAGGGGGTCAGTTGGGACTAGCTCGTAACGAGCAGTACTTC.

V is TRBV14 and J is TRBJ1-1, with D possibly matching TRBD1 (5 bases). V dropped 3 bases and J dropped 4 bases, with 6 bases sitting between them. The germline V gene encodes CDR1 SGHDN and CDR2 FVKESK. The CDR3 is 12 amino acids. In DNA, the CDR3 is TGTGCCAGCAGCCAGGGGGGCACTGAAGCTTTCTTT. Amino acids: CASSQGGTEAFF.

This clone has at least ten counts. This chain uses TRBV4-1 with TRBJ2-4, with 9 bases identical to TRBD2. V lost 1 base and J lost 6; bases outside the gene matches: 4. Germline V gene lookup returns CDR1 MGHRA and CDR2 YSYEKL. This CDR3 has 15 amino acids. CDR3 DNA: TGCGCCAGCAGCCAAGGATCAGCGGGGGGAAACATTCAGTACTTC. Translated: CASSQGSAGGNIQYF.

This clone has at least ten counts. The CDR3: CASSRIVETQYF. In DNA, the CDR3 is TGTGCCAGCAGCCGCATTGTGGAGACCCAGTACTTC. The chain employs TRBV7-9 and TRBJ2-5, with no clear D. The length of the CDR3 is 12 residues. V lost 5 bases, J lost 5 bases, and 9 bases lay in between. The germline gives CDR1 SEHNR, CDR2 FQNEAQ (reference sequence).

This clone was seen many times. The CDR3 loop is CAWRTHSSGNTIYF. The CDR3 nucleotides read TGTGCCTGGAGGACACACTCCTCTGGAAACACCATATATTTT. This chain joins TRBV30 and TRBJ1-3; unclear D gene. The V end lost 3 bases, the J end lost 0 bases, and 9 bases lay between the germline ends. The CDR3 runs 14 residues. The germline V gene has CDR1 GTSNPN and CDR2 SVGIG (reference sequence).

About this clone itself: The junction does not match germline at one end; this may be a read error. This sequence joins TRBV5-1 and TRBJ2-1, with a possible D match to TRBD2 (6 bases). Germline V gene data show CDR1 as SGHRS and CDR2 as YFSETQ. This CDR3 comprises 15 residues. The CDR3 DNA sequence: TGCGCCAGCAGCTTGGAAGGGACTCCCAGTGATGAGCATTTCTTC. The encoded protein is CASSLEGTPSDEHFF.

Note on this clone: An end of the junction does not agree with germline; a read error may underlie this. This chain links TRBV20-1 with TRBJ2-7; possibly TRBD2 for D (5 bases). Germline V lookup: CDR1 DFQATT, CDR2 SNEGSKA (reference sequence). The length of the CDR3 is 11 residues. CDR3 amino acids: CIAKGLTVKYF. As DNA, the CDR3 is TGCATTGCTAAAGGACTGACTGTAAAGTACTTC.

This clone is medium-sized within its sample. Written as DNA, the CDR3 is TGTGCCAGCAGTTACACGGGAATCTCCTACAATGAGCAGTTCTTC. The encoded protein is CASSYTGISYNEQFF. V gene TRBV6-5 combines with J gene TRBJ2-1, with D tentatively TRBD2 (5 bases). The ends were cut back, 2 bases at V and 0 bases at J, with 8 bases in the middle. The germline gives CDR1 MNHEY, CDR2 SVGAGI. CDR3 length: 15 amino acids.

This clone has a handful of counts. This chain joins TRBV28 and TRBJ1-4; possibly TRBD1 for D (6 bases). Per the germline V gene, CDR1 is MDHEN and CDR2 is SYDVKM. This CDR3 contains 15 residues. Between the trimmed V and J ends, which lost 5 bases and 2 bases, there was a span of 12 bases. Here the CDR3 DNA reads TGTGCCAGCAGTGGGGGGGGCGTCACTAATGAAAAACTGTTTTTT. It specifies CASSGGGVTNEKLFF.

This clone was observed at least ten times. This sequence joins TRBV10-3 and TRBJ2-7; D unresolved. This CDR3 spans 15 amino acids. Trimming shortened V by 0 bases and J by 0 bases, and 9 bases separated the two germline ends. Per the germline V gene, CDR1 is ENHRY and CDR2 is SYGVKD. The chain's CDR3 is CAISESNPLSYEQYF. The CDR3 bases are TGTGCCATCAGTGAGTCGAACCCACTCTCCTACGAGCAGTACTTC.

Here the CDR3 DNA reads TGCAGTGCTAGAGGAGGGGGGGGAAATCAGCCCCAGCATTTT. Its protein is CSARGGGGNQPQHF. The V gene is TRBV20-1, the J gene TRBJ1-5; D possibly corresponds to TRBD1 (6 bases). Germline lookup yields CDR1 DFQATT and CDR2 SNEGSKA (reference sequence). The ends were cut back, 1 base at V and 4 bases at J, with 11 bases in the middle. The length of the CDR3 is 14 residues.